These 27 T cell receptor beta chains came from one sample sequenced in a study of regulatory T cells in long-lasting Graves disease. According to the study, TCR beta libraries were built with iRepertoire HTBI primers and CDR3-region Arm-PCR. TCRdb re-called the multiplex PCR reads through MiXCR, storing one row per CDR3 protein. The profile shows 350,000 to 400,000 distinct CDR3 sequences, around 16% of them singletons. Sample time point: newly diagnosed GD, antithyroid drugs for less than 3 months. The TCR library used RNA extracted from PBMCs. This same sample was also taken into another study, of T cells in Graves' hyperthyroidism and ophthalmopathy.

The sample here was peripheral blood mononuclear cells (PBMCs), taken at new diagnosis, from a patient treated with antithyroid drugs. The receptors derive from a woman aged 18-30 years with Graves disease.

This clonotype was counted at least ten times. V and J are TRBV20-1 and TRBJ2-1; 8 bases line up with TRBD1. The CDR3 length is 14 residues. Trimming took 3 bases from V and 4 from J; bases not matched to a gene: 5. Germline V lookup: CDR1 DFQATT, CDR2 SNEGSKA (reference sequence). CDR3 region: CSASKGQGYNEQFF. The CDR3, as DNA: TGCAGTGCTAGTAAAGGACAGGGTTACAATGAGCAGTTCTTC.

This chain joins TRBV29-1 and TRBJ1-1; 9 bases are a match to TRBD1. Germline V gives CDR1 SQVTM, CDR2 ANQGSEA. V lost 5 bases, J lost 4 bases, and 8 bases stayed unmatched. The CDR3 is 14 amino acids. This CDR3 is CSVQQGAKSTEAFF. CDR3 DNA sequence: TGCAGCGTTCAACAGGGGGCTAAATCCACTGAAGCTTTCTTT.

Many counts were recorded for this clonotype. This rearrangement joins TRBV6-2 or TRBV6-3 to TRBJ2-3, with 8 positions matching TRBD1. CDR1 and CDR2 (germline): MNHEY, SVGEGT. V gave up 3 bases and J gave up 4 bases; unmatched junction bases: 9. This CDR3 is 16 amino acids long. The CDR3 DNA sequence: TGTGCCAGCAGTTATTGGACAGGGTTCGTTCCAGATACGCAGTATTTT. It yields the protein CASSYWTGFVPDTQYF.

This clonotype was seen at least ten times. The rearrangement joins TRBV20-1 to TRBJ2-2, with D perhaps TRBD1 or TRBD2 (5 bases each). This CDR3 contains 13 residues. Trimming left V 3 bases short and J 4 bases short, with 9 bases between. Germline assignment: CDR1 DFQATT and CDR2 SNEGSKA (reference sequence). The CDR3 spells CSARGPLTGELFF. The CDR3 DNA follows: TGCAGTGCTAGGGGACCACTCACCGGGGAGCTGTTTTTT.

DNA for the CDR3: TGTGCCAGCCGAAGACTAGCGGGGATGTCGGACGAGCAGTACTTC. Protein product: CASRRLAGMSDEQYF. The chain recombines TRBV5-6 with TRBJ2-7; 11 positions match TRBD2. The CDR3 is 15 residues long. Per the germline V gene, CDR1 is SGHDT and CDR2 is YYEEEE. V shed 7 bases, J shed 5 bases, and the junction held 11 bases outside the gene matches.

The sample holds many counts of this clonotype. The J gene is TRBJ1-2, the V gene TRBV7-8; 7 nucleotides line up with TRBD1. The V gene end was trimmed by 4 bases and the J gene end by 3 bases; junction bases not matched to a gene: 8. Germline CDR1 and CDR2: SGHVS and FQNEAQ. The CDR3 length is 15 residues. The CDR3 protein is CASSWGTVRDYGYTF. In DNA, the CDR3 is TGTGCCAGCAGCTGGGGGACAGTCCGCGACTATGGCTACACCTTC.

This clonotype was observed many times. The rearrangement uses TRBV20-1 and TRBJ1-2, with a weak D call TRBD1 (5 bases). This CDR3 comprises 15 residues. Germline loops: CDR1 DFQATT, CDR2 SNEGSKA (reference sequence). Trimming removed 5 bases from V and 0 bases from J, with 16 bases in between. CDR3: CSASAFGDPNYGYTF. As DNA, the CDR3 is TGCAGTGCTTCCGCATTCGGGGACCCTAACTATGGCTACACCTTC.

This clonotype was counted many times. This rearrangement joins TRBV11-3 to TRBJ2-1; TRBD2 might be the D (6 bases). Trimming pared 5 bases from V and 2 bases from J, leaving 13 bases between. Germline assignment: CDR1 SGHNT and CDR2 YENEEA. The CDR3 is made up of 15 amino acids. The DNA of the CDR3 is TGTGCCAGCAGCCATACCTCTAGCGCCTACAATGAGCAGTTCTTC. Translated, it gives CASSHTSSAYNEQFF. Full variable domain (remainder filled in from reference TRBV11-3 and TRBJ2-1): EAGVVQSPRYKIIEKKQPVAFWCNPISGHNTLYWYLQNLGQGPELLIRYENEEAVDDSQLPKDRFSAERLKGVDSTLKIQPAELGDSAVYLCASSHTSSAYNEQFFGPGTRLTVL.

This clonotype showed up just a few times. The chain recombines TRBV5-1 with TRBJ1-4, with D uncertain. CDR1 is SGHRS and CDR2 is YFSETQ in the germline V gene. Trimming left V 1 base short and J 8 bases short, with 12 bases between. The CDR3 is 14 residues long. The CDR3 DNA sequence: TGCGCCAGCAGCTTGTACCCCGGAGAGGAAAAACTGTTTTTT. As protein: CASSLYPGEEKLFF.

This clonotype was observed at least ten times. The junction shows a germline mismatch at one end, possibly a read error. The chain is built from TRBV6-5 and TRBJ2-7; the match to TRBD1 covers 7 bases. The germline gives CDR1 MNHEY, CDR2 SVGAGI. This CDR3 has 15 amino acids. CDR3 sequence reads: CASSNSDRSSYEQYF. The CDR3 nucleotides are TGTGCCAGCAGTAACTCGGACAGGAGCTCCTACGAGCAGTACTTC.

This clonotype came up a few times. The genes are TRBV10-3 and TRBJ1-1, with unresolved D. The CDR3 length is 14 residues. The germline V gene encodes CDR1 ENHRY and CDR2 SYGVKD. V was trimmed by 4 bases and J by 0 bases, leaving 9 bases between them. CDR3 sequence (DNA): TGTGCCATCAGTGTTAACAGCTTGAACACTGAAGCTTTCTTT. The encoded protein is CAISVNSLNTEAFF.

Remarks on this clonotype: One base away lies a much larger clone, so this may be a sequencing read error. The chain uses TRBV3-1 and TRBJ1-5; TRBD1 matches at 7 bases. This CDR3 is built from 14 residues. V was pared by 4 bases and J by 4 bases, with 4 bases of the junction left unmatched. The germline gives CDR1 LGHDT, CDR2 YNNKEL (reference sequence). The CDR3 reads CASSRTGVNQPQHF. The CDR3 DNA sequence: TGTGCCAGCAGCCGAACAGGGGTGAATCAGCCCCAGCATTTT. Complete variable domain (other parts from reference TRBV3-1 and TRBJ1-5): DTAVSQTPKYLVTQMGNDKSIKCEQNLGHDTMYWYKQDSKKFLKIMFSYNNKELIINETVPNRFSPKSPDKAHLNLHINSLELGDSAVYFCASSRTGVNQPQHFGDGTRLSIL.

The gene calls are TRBV7-2 and TRBJ1-6; the D gene is possibly TRBD1 (6 bases). The CDR3 consists of 15 residues. Germline CDR1 and CDR2: SGHTA and FQGNSA. V gave up 6 bases and J gave up 10 bases, with 19 bases separating them. This chain's CDR3 is CASRRGRGVRSPLHF. The CDR3 DNA follows: TGTGCCAGCAGGCGAGGCAGGGGAGTTCGGTCACCCCTCCACTTT. Full variable domain (remainder filled in from reference TRBV7-2 and TRBJ1-6): GAGVSQSPSNKVTEKGKDVELRCDPISGHTALYWYRQSLGQGLEFLIYFQGNSAPDKSGLPSDRFSAERTGGSVSTLTIQRTQQEDSAVYLCASRRGRGVRSPLHFGNGTRLTVT.

This clonotype was observed at least ten times. The chain combines TRBV11-3 with TRBJ2-1; D is unclear. The CDR3 is made up of 16 amino acids. Trimming shortened V by 5 bases and J by 0 bases, and 14 bases separated the two germline ends. Germline values: CDR1 SGHNT, CDR2 YENEEA. This CDR3 is CASSQVGTHSYNEQFF. The CDR3 DNA is TGTGCCAGCAGCCAAGTAGGAACTCACTCCTACAATGAGCAGTTCTTC.

J is TRBJ2-3 and V is TRBV20-1; D unclear. V lost 5 bases, J lost 4 bases, and 10 bases lay in between. This CDR3 is built from 12 residues. Germline V CDR1 and CDR2: DFQATT, SNEGSKA (reference sequence). The CDR3 is CSASDRADTQYF. Here the CDR3 DNA reads TGCAGTGCTTCCGACCGGGCAGATACGCAGTATTTT.

This clonotype was seen many times. The chain has TRBV24-1 and TRBJ2-5; D possibly corresponds to TRBD2 (5 bases). Germline lookup yields CDR1 KGHDR and CDR2 SFDVKD. The length of the CDR3 is 15 residues. Trimming shortened V by 2 bases and J by 5 bases, and 14 bases separated the two germline ends. The CDR3 region has the DNA TGTGCCACCAGTGATTATTCGGGGATTACGGAGACCCAGTACTTC. Translating gives CATSDYSGITETQYF.

This clonotype was found many times. This chain joins TRBV20-1 and TRBJ2-1; D is possibly TRBD1 (6 bases). The germline V gene encodes CDR1 DFQATT and CDR2 SNEGSKA (reference sequence). The CDR3 sequence is 14 residues long. V lost 0 bases and J lost 4, with 10 bases in between. The CDR3 loop reads CSARDAGDYNEQFF. DNA of the CDR3: TGCAGTGCTAGAGATGCAGGGGATTACAATGAGCAGTTCTTC.

This clonotype has only a few counts. The chain is built from TRBV5-1 and TRBJ2-2; the D is unclear. Germline CDR1 SGHRS, CDR2 YFSETQ. V dropped 2 bases and J dropped 4 bases, with 6 bases sitting between them. CDR3 length: 13 amino acids. The CDR3 spells CASSFKGTGELFF. CDR3 nucleotides: TGCGCCAGCAGCTTCAAGGGCACCGGGGAGCTGTTTTTT.

This clonotype has at least ten counts. This sequence joins TRBV2 and TRBJ1-2; D might be TRBD1 (5 bases). Germline V CDR1 and CDR2: SNHLY, FYNNEI. The germline V and J ends were trimmed by 6 bases and 8 bases, with 13 bases remaining between them. The CDR3 sequence is 12 residues long. The CDR3 region has the DNA TGTGCCAGCAGCACAGGTGATGACGGCTACACCTTC. Its translation: CASSTGDDGYTF.

This clonotype was observed a handful of times. This sequence joins TRBV14 and TRBJ2-1, with D perhaps matching TRBD2 (5 bases). Germline-derived CDR1 and CDR2 are SGHDN and FVKESK. The V gene lost 4 bases and the J gene lost 6 bases, with 10 bases spanning the gap. The CDR3 runs to 13 residues. The CDR3 is CASSLGAANEQFF. In DNA form, the CDR3 reads TGTGCCAGCAGCCTGGGAGCAGCCAATGAGCAGTTCTTC.

This clonotype appeared many times. This chain uses TRBV11-3 with TRBJ2-1; D is undetermined. Germline CDR1 and CDR2: SGHNT and YENEEA. V lost 5 bases to trimming and J lost 2 bases, with 19 bases between them. This CDR3 spans 17 amino acids. The CDR3 sequence is CASSLVRAPNPYNEQFF. The CDR3 coding sequence is TGTGCCAGCAGCCTTGTTCGGGCCCCCAACCCCTACAATGAGCAGTTCTTC.

The V gene is TRBV19, the J gene TRBJ2-5; D is possibly TRBD2 (7 bases). CDR3 length: 16 residues. V was trimmed by 4 bases and J by 0 bases, leaving 15 bases between them. Per germline, CDR1 LNHDA and CDR2 SQIVND (reference sequence). The CDR3 here is CASSKGGWQNQETQYF. DNA of the CDR3: TGTGCCAGTAGTAAGGGGGGGTGGCAGAACCAAGAGACCCAGTACTTC.

The V gene is TRBV6-1, the J gene TRBJ1-2, with D hard to call. Germline V gives CDR1 MNHNS, CDR2 SASEGT. The length of the CDR3 is 14 residues. Between the trimmed V and J ends, which lost 5 bases and 6 bases, there was a span of 16 bases. CDR3 in amino acids: CASSQLPREDGYTF. CDR3 DNA: TGTGCCAGCAGTCAACTCCCTCGAGAAGATGGCTACACCTTC.

The CDR3 region has the DNA TGCGCCAGCAGGGACCCCCGAAGTGCAACTAATGAAAAACTGTTTTTT. Translated, it gives CASRDPRSATNEKLFF. The chain employs TRBV4-1 and TRBJ1-4; D is unclear. Germline CDR1 reads MGHRA; CDR2 reads YSYEKL. Trimming took 6 bases from V and 0 from J, leaving 14 bases between them. The CDR3 totals 16 residues.

This clonotype has a handful of counts. V and J are TRBV19 and TRBJ1-2; no firm D call. There are 16 residues in the CDR3. Between the trimmed V and J ends, which lost 5 bases and 4 bases, there was a span of 20 bases. Germline CDR1 is LNHDA and CDR2 is SQIVND (reference sequence). The CDR3 coding sequence is TGTGCCAGTAGTGCGGGGAAAACGACGTTGGGCTATGGCTACACCTTC. Translating it yields CASSAGKTTLGYGYTF.

This clonotype was detected many times. The V call is TRBV28, the J call TRBJ1-2; 7 bases are shared with TRBD1. CDR3 length: 15 amino acids. The germline gives CDR1 MDHEN, CDR2 SYDVKM. Trimming took 6 bases from V and 4 from J; bases not matched to a gene: 11. CDR3 bases: TGTGCCAGCAGCTCAGATCCGGGACAGCCCTATGGCTACACCTTC. Its protein product is CASSSDPGQPYGYTF.

By share of the sample, this clonotype is medium-sized. V is TRBV5-1 and J is TRBJ2-3, with D possibly TRBD1 on 6 matching bases. The V end was cut by 7 bases, the J end by 1 base, with 16 bases between. The CDR3 sequence is 15 residues long. Germline V gives CDR1 SGHRS, CDR2 YFSETQ. The DNA for the CDR3 is TGCGCCAGCCGCCAGGGGCGGAGCGGCACAGATACGCAGTATTTT. Translation: CASRQGRSGTDTQYF.